This record covers a single T cell receptor beta chain. Per the original data handling: From reference gene primer amplification, estimates of nucleated cell counts were derived. The data were produced by immunoSEQ multiplex PCR, yet TCRdb's version contains in-frame clones alone and is incomplete. D and trimming were read from the DNA, whereas the V and J calls and clone size are those reported in that table. The repertoire holds 500,000 or so clones, about nine tenths seen once, with around 0.7% in the top ten. These data belong to a study of blood T cell repertoires in COVID-19. Turning to the study itself: Sites across the United States, Italy and Spain contributed samples from acute and convalescent COVID-19.

The CDR3 runs to 13 residues. Germline V CDR1 and CDR2: SGHRS, YFSETQ. Between the trimmed V and J ends, which lost 0 bases and 12 bases, there was a span of 13 bases. Individuals aged about 18 to 95 years were recruited from approximately 22 US areas. The sequence derives from a woman aged 18-35 years who had recovered from COVID-19. The sample comprised PBMCs or T cells enriched from blood (not recorded which). V gene TRBV5-1 combines with J gene TRBJ2-1; D might be TRBD1 (6 bases). CDR3 region: CASSLEIEDRQFF. For the CDR3, the DNA is TGCGCCAGCAGCTTGGAGATCGAGGACAGGCAGTTCTTC.